This T cell receptor beta chain was recovered during a study of beta chain features in type 1 diabetes. For the study at large: The patient and healthy donor groups were comparable for age, gender and cell yields.

CDR3 length: 14 residues. In germline, CDR1 is LGHNA, CDR2 YNFKEQ. Trimming cost V 0 bases and J 1 base, with 6 bases left between them. Overall study results and limits: Any role of HLA type in TCRB rearrangement remained unresolved here. Moderate but significant shortening of TCRB CDR3s was recorded in all four CD4+ subsets from Type 1 diabetes patients.

The whole isolated RNA underwent reverse transcription, so sequencing captured expressed TCRB transcripts. Method: immunoSEQ multiplex PCR; TCRdb's copy keeps in-frame clones and lacks some. The sample lists about 390,000 clones, around 9.6% occurring once. This clone was seen at least ten times. Its antigen is not identified. Different DNA sequences within this sample yield the same CDR3. The genes are TRBV4-2 and TRBJ1-1; D not resolved. Specimen: central memory CD4+ T cells from blood. The receptor was isolated from a man aged 30 to 45 with type 1 diabetes. The CDR3 nucleotides are TGTGCCAGCAGCCAAGATCCAGGGAACACTGAAGCTTTCTTT. Protein sequence: CASSQDPGNTEAFF.